The clone carrying this T cell receptor (beta chain) was picked up many times. TCRdb re-analysed the 5' RACE reads in MiXCR, keeping a single row per CDR3 protein. In the table there are 35,000 to 55,000 distinct CDR3 sequences, roughly 6.4% of which are singletons. This specimen belongs to a study of T cells after yellow fever vaccination. This sequence originates from a man between 25 and 39 years old who received the YFV17D yellow fever vaccine. This specimen consisted of CD8+ T cells not binding an NS4B(214-222) dextramer, sorted from PBMCs, obtained 45 days after the yellow fever booster vaccination.

The CDR3 loop is CASSFGQAQPQHF. CDR3 coding DNA: TGTGCCAGCAGTTTTGGACAGGCGCAGCCCCAGCATTTT. The chain combines TRBV6-5 with TRBJ1-5; TRBD1 agrees at 7 bases. The CDR3 is 13 amino acids. The trim removed 4 bases at V and 7 bases at J, leaving 4 bases unmatched. The germline gives CDR1 MNHEY, CDR2 SVGAGI.